This TCR beta chain was identified during a study of blood T cell repertoires in COVID-19. V lost 2 bases to trimming and J lost 7 bases, with 11 bases between them. The CDR3 spans 13 residues. Per the germline V gene, CDR1 is LNHDA and CDR2 is SQIVND (reference sequence). The assay was immunoSEQ multiplex PCR, and TCRdb's table has in-frame clones only and misses some. The sample carries a few hundred thousand clones, about nine tenths recorded once. The receptor's source is a woman in her thirties with COVID-19, enrolled during active disease. The V gene is TRBV19, the J gene TRBJ1-1; weak D call: TRBD1 (5 bases). Sequencing was done on a sample of peripheral blood. The CDR3 here is CASSIRRGGEAFF. Here the CDR3 DNA reads TGTGCCAGTAGTATAAGGAGGGGCGGTGAAGCTTTCTTT.